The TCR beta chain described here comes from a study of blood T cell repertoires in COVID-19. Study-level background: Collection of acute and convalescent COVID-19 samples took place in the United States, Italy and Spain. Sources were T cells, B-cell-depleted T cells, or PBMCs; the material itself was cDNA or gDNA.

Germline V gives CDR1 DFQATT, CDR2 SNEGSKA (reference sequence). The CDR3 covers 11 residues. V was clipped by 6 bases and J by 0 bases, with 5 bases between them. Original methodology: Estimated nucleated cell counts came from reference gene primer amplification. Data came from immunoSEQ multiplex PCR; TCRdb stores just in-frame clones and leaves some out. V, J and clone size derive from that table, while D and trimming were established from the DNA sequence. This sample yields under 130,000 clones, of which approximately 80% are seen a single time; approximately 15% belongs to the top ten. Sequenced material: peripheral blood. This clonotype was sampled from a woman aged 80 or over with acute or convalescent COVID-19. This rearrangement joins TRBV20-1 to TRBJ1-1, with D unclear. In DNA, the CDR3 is TGCAGTGCGTTCATGAACACTGAAGCTTTCTTT. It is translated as CSAFMNTEAFF.